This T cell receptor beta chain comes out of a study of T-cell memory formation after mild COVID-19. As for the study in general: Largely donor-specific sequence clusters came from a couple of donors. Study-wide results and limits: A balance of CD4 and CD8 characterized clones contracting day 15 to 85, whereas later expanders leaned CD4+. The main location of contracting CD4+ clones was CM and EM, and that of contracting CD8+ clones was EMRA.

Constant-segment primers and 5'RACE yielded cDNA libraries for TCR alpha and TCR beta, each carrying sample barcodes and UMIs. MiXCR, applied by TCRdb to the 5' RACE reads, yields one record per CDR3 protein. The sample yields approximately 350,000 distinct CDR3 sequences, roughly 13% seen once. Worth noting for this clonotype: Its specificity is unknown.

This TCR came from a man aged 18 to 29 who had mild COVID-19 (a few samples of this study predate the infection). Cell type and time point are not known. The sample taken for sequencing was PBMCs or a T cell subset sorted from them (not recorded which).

This CDR3 is CASSEGFYEQYF. The CDR3 bases are TGTGCCAGCAGTGAAGGGTTCTACGAGCAGTACTTC. The rearrangement uses TRBV2 and TRBJ2-7; D is unresolved. The ends were cut back, 1 base at V and 3 bases at J, with 4 bases in the middle. The CDR3 covers 12 residues. CDR1 is SNHLY and CDR2 is FYNNEI in the germline V gene.